The sequence of this T cell receptor (beta chain) was determined in a study of blood T cell repertoires in COVID-19. Study-wide background: Material from acute and convalescent COVID-19 was sourced from the United States, Italy and Spain. Nucleic acid was either cDNA or gDNA, and it came from T cells, B-cell-depleted T cells, or PBMCs.

V shed 4 bases and J 3 bases; nucleotides not matched to a gene: 3. The CDR3 sequence is 14 residues long. Germline CDR1 reads SGHDN; CDR2 reads FVKESK. Authors' processing steps: Nucleated cell number was recorded as an estimate derived from reference gene primer amplification. Sequencing was performed with immunoSEQ multiplex PCR; in TCRdb, only in-frame clones are kept and a portion is missing. V, J and clone size derive from that table, while D and trimming were established from the DNA sequence. The table records around 130,000 clones, 84% of them present only once. This clone was detected once. This rearrangement joins TRBV14 to TRBJ1-2, with 9 bases matching TRBD1. The clonotype originates from a woman between 25 and 40 years old who had recovered from COVID-19. Sequencing was carried out using peripheral blood. CDR3 sequence reads: CASSRGQGDYGYTF. As DNA, the CDR3 is TGTGCCAGCAGCCGGGGACAGGGCGACTATGGCTACACCTTC. Full variable domain (remainder filled in from reference TRBV14 and TRBJ1-2): EAGVTQFPSHSVIEKGQTVTLRCDPISGHDNLYWYRRVMGKEIKFLLHFVKESKQDESGMPNNRFLAERTGGTYSTLKVQPAELEDSGVYFCASSRGQGDYGYTFGSGTRLTVV.